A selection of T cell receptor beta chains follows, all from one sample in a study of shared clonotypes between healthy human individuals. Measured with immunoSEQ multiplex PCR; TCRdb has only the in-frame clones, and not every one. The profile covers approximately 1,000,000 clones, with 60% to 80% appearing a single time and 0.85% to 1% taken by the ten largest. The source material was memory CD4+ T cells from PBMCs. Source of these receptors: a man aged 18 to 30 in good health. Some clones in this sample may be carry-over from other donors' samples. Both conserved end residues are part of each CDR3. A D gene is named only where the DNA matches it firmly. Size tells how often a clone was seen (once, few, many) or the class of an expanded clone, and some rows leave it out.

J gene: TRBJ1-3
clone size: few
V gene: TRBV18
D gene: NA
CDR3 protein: CASSPVFTARSGNTIYF
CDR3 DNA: TGTGCCAGCTCACCAGTTTTCACAGCACGCTCTGGAAACACCATATATTTT

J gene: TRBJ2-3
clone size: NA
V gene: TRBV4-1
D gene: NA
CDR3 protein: CASSQSRQASSTDTQYF
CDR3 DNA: TGCGCCAGCAGCCAGAGCCGACAGGCGTCCAGCACAGATACGCAGTATTTT

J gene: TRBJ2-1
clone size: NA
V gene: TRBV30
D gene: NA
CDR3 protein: CAWMRLIPHNEQFF
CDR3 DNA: TGTGCCTGGATGCGACTGATACCCCACAATGAGCAGTTCTTC

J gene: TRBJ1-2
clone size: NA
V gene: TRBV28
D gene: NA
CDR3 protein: CASTLLPGGNYGYTF
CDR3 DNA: TGTGCCAGCACCTTATTACCGGGGGGAAACTATGGCTACACCTTC

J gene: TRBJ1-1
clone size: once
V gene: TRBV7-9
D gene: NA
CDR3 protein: CASSKQTMNTEAFF
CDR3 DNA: TGTGCCAGCAGCAAACAGACCATGAACACTGAAGCTTTCTTT

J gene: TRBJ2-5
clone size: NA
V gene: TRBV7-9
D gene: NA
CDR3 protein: CASSTRANRQETQYF
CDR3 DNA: TGTGCCAGCAGCACGAGGGCAAACAGGCAAGAGACCCAGTACTTC

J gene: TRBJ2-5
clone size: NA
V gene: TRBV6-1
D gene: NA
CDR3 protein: CASRAVYQETQYF
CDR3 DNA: TGTGCCAGCAGAGCAGTGTACCAAGAGACCCAGTACTTC

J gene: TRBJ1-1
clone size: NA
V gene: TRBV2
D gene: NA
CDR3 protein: CASTLETVLNTEAFF
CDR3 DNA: TGTGCCAGCACGTTAGAGACAGTACTGAACACTGAAGCTTTCTTT

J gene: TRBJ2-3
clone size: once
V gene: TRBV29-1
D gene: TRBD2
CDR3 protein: CSYKPLAGAPLDTQYF
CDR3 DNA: TGCAGCTACAAGCCATTGGCGGGAGCGCCCCTAGATACGCAGTATTTT

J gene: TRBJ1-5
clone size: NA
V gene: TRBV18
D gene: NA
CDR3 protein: CASSPGGNSNQPQHF
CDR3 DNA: TGTGCCAGCTCACCAGGTGGTAATAGCAATCAGCCCCAGCATTTT

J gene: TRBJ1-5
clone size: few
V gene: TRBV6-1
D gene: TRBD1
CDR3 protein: CASSRQGTSNQPQHF
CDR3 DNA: TGTGCCAGCAGTAGACAGGGAACTAGCAATCAGCCCCAGCATTTT

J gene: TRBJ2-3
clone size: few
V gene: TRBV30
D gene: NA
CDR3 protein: CAWSEARVTTDTQYF
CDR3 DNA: TGTGCCTGGAGTGAGGCGCGGGTTACCACAGATACGCAGTATTTT

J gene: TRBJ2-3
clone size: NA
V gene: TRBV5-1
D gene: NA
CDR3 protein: CASSSSGTGAITDTQYF
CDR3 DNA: TGCGCCAGCAGCTCATCCGGGACTGGCGCGATCACAGATACGCAGTATTTT

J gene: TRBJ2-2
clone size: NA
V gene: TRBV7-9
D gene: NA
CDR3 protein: CASSLSVWGSNTGELFF
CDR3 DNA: TGTGCCAGCAGCTTATCTGTTTGGGGCTCAAACACCGGGGAGCTGTTTTTT

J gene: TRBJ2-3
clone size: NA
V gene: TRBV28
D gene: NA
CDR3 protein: CASSQARTYRAQYF
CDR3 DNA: TGTGCCAGCTCCCAGGCCCGGACTTACCGGGCGCAGTATTTT

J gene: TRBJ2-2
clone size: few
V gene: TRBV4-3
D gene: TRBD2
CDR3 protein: CASSQDITSGRSGELFF
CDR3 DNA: TGCGCCAGCAGCCAAGATATAACTAGCGGTCGGTCCGGGGAGCTGTTTTTT

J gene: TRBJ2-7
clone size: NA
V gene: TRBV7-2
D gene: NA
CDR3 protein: CASSFSGFYEQYF
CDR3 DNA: TGTGCCAGCAGCTTTTCGGGATTCTACGAGCAGTACTTC

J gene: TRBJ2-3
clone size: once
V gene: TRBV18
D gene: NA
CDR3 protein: CASSPSRPQRTDTQYF
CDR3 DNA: TGTGCCAGCTCACCTTCCCGGCCGCAGCGCACAGATACGCAGTATTTT

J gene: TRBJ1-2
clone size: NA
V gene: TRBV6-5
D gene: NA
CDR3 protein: CASRRDGTNYGYTF
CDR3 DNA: TGTGCCAGCAGACGGGACGGAACTAACTATGGCTACACCTTC

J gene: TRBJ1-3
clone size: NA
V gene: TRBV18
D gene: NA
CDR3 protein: CASSLSPGLNTIYF
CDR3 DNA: TGTGCCAGCTCACTCTCCCCGGGGCTGAACACCATATATTTT

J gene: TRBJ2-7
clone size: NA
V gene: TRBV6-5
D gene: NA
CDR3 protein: CASSLGGSSYEQYF
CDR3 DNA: TGTGCCAGCTCGTTAGGGGGGAGCTCCTACGAGCAGTACTTC

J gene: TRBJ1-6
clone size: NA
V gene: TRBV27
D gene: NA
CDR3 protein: CASSSFPGNSPLHF
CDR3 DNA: TGTGCCAGCAGTTCCTTTCCAGGCAATTCACCCCTCCACTTT

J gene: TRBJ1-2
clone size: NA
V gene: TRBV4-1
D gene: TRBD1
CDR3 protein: CASSVTTRGQLTNYGYTF
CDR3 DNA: TGCGCCAGCAGCGTTACCACTCGGGGACAGCTAACTAACTATGGCTACACCTTC

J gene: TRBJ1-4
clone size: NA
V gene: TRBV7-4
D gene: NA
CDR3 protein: CASSLMGEKLFF
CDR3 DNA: TGTGCCAGCAGCCTCATGGGGGAAAAACTGTTTTTT

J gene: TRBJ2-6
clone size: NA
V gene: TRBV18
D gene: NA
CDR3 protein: CASSAFVGKSGANVLTF
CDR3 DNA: TGTGCCAGCTCAGCTTTCGTGGGGAAATCTGGGGCCAACGTCCTGACTTTC

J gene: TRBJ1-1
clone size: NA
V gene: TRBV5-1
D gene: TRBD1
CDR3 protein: CASSSTTGGNTEAFF
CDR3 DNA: TGCGCCAGCAGCTCGACGACAGGGGGTAACACTGAAGCTTTCTTT

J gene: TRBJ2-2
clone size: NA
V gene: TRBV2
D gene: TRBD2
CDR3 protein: CASGRVTDGELFF
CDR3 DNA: TGTGCCAGCGGGAGGGTGACGGACGGGGAGCTGTTTTTT

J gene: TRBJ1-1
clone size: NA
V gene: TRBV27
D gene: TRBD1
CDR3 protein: CASSPRGLNEAFF
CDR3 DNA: TGTGCCAGCAGCCCCAGGGGGCTTAATGAAGCTTTCTTT

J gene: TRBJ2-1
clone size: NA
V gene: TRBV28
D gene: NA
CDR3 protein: CASSLTSHEQFF
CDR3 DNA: TGTGCCAGCAGTCTGACTAGTCACGAGCAGTTCTTC

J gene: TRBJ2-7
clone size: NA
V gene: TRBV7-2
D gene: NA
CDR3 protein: CASSPGPSYEQYF
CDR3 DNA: TGTGCCAGCAGCCCCGGACCGTCCTACGAGCAGTACTTC

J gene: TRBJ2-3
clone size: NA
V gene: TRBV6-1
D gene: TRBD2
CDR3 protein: CASSEARGDTQYF
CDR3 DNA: TGTGCCAGCAGTGAAGCGCGGGGGGATACGCAGTATTTT